This is a list of T cell receptor beta chains from one sample in a study of CD8 T cells in ankylosing spondylitis. A single record per CDR3 protein comes from TCRdb applying MiXCR to the 5' RACE reads. The sample has some 840,000 distinct CDR3 sequences; over 9.5% are singletons. The sample was blood, either unsorted or a sorted T cell fraction (not recorded which). These receptor sequences come from a male donor with ankylosing spondylitis. Both conserved end residues are part of each CDR3. D genes are given only for firm matches. The size of a clone is reported for some rows only, either as once, few or many, or as a class for expanded clones.

d_gene	abundance	v_gene	j_gene	CDR3aa	CDR3nt
.	few	TRBV5-1	TRBJ2-5	CASSLAPGMEETQYF	TGCGCCAGCAGCTTGGCTCCCGGAATGGAAGAGACCCAGTACTTC
TRBD1	many	TRBV12-3/TRBV12-4	TRBJ2-1	CASSPGQDEGNEQFF	TGTGCCAGCAGTCCCGGACAGGACGAGGGCAATGAGCAGTTCTTC
.	many	TRBV28	TRBJ2-7	CASGYEQYF	TGTGCCAGCGGATACGAGCAGTACTTC
.	few	TRBV3-1	TRBJ1-4	CASSRVTAIELFF	TGTGCCAGCAGCCGAGTGACAGCTATCGAACTGTTTTTT
.	few	TRBV5-6	TRBJ1-3	CASSLGQFGNTIYF	TGTGCCAGCAGCTTGGGGCAGTTTGGAAACACCATATATTTT
.	many	TRBV10-3	TRBJ1-2	CAISRTASNYGYTF	TGTGCCATCAGCCGGACAGCTTCTAACTATGGCTACACCTTC
.	.	TRBV6-1	TRBJ1-3	CASSGGGGGNTIYF	TGTGCCAGCAGTGGAGGGGGAGGTGGAAACACCATATATTTT
.	few	TRBV29-1	TRBJ2-5	CSVVRAETQYF	TGCAGCGTTGTCAGGGCAGAGACCCAGTACTTC
TRBD2	few	TRBV4-3	TRBJ2-1	CASSQDVGGFEQFF	TGCGCCAGCAGCCAAGATGTGGGAGGGTTTGAGCAGTTCTTC
.	.	TRBV4-3	TRBJ2-7	CASSQGAQMAYEQYF	TGCGCCAGCAGCCAAGGGGCCCAGATGGCCTACGAGCAGTACTTC
.	once	TRBV5-1	TRBJ2-5	CASSLIERETQYF	TGCGCCAGCAGCTTGATCGAGAGGGAGACCCAGTACTTC
.	.	TRBV7-2	TRBJ2-7	CASSLARGTASYEQYF	TGTGCCAGCAGCTTAGCCCGGGGTACAGCCTCCTACGAGCAGTACTTC
.	.	TRBV10-3	TRBJ2-7	CAISMGLSYEQYF	TGTGCCATCAGTATGGGACTTTCCTACGAGCAGTACTTC
.	.	TRBV20-1	TRBJ2-3	CSARLFGPPDSSTDTQYF	TGCAGTGCTAGACTCTTTGGGCCTCCGGACTCTAGCACAGATACGCAGTATTTT
.	many	TRBV20-1	TRBJ2-7	CSARRIGMSYEQYF	TGCAGTGCTAGGCGGATAGGGATGTCCTACGAGCAGTACTTC
TRBD1	.	TRBV29-1	TRBJ1-2	CSSVDRGRGSTYGYTF	TGCAGCTCCGTCGACAGGGGGCGAGGAAGCACTTATGGCTACACCTTC
TRBD2	.	TRBV5-1	TRBJ2-7	CACSLERGEQYF	TGCGCCTGCAGCTTGGAGCGGGGCGAGCAGTACTTC
.	few	TRBV10-3	TRBJ2-5	CAISEPGGNQETQYF	TGTGCCATCAGTGAGCCAGGGGGGAATCAAGAGACCCAGTACTTC
.	.	TRBV15	TRBJ2-5	CATSRVRETQYF	TGTGCCACCAGCAGAGTAAGGGAGACCCAGTACTTC
.	few	TRBV6-5	TRBJ2-7	CASSYPGKSDEQYF	TGTGCCAGCAGTTATCCCGGGAAGTCAGACGAGCAGTACTTC
.	few	TRBV20-1	TRBJ1-5	CSAKGRYNQPQHF	TGCAGTGCTAAAGGACGGTACAATCAGCCCCAGCATTTT
.	few	TRBV29-1	TRBJ2-5	CIRWAGQETQYF	TGCATCCGTTGGGCAGGCCAAGAGACCCAGTACTTC
TRBD2	.	TRBV10-3	TRBJ2-5	CAISKSGGTSETQYF	TGTGCCATCAGTAAAAGCGGGGGAACATCTGAGACCCAGTACTTC
.	many	TRBV12-3/TRBV12-4	TRBJ1-1	CASSFYQGQAFF	TGTGCCAGCAGTTTCTATCAGGGTCAAGCTTTCTTT
.	.	TRBV3-1	TRBJ1-6	CASSQGATGLFLHF	TGTGCCAGCAGCCAAGGGGCCACAGGGTTATTCCTCCACTTT
.	many	TRBV7-6	TRBJ2-1	CASSPAGGGVYEQFF	TGTGCCAGCAGCCCCGCCGGCGGAGGGGTGTATGAGCAGTTCTTC
.	many	TRBV5-1	TRBJ2-2	CASSPQVGELFF	TGCGCCAGCAGCCCCCAGGTCGGGGAGCTGTTTTTT
.	few	TRBV7-8	TRBJ2-1	CASSLDDEQFF	TGTGCCAGCAGCTTAGATGATGAGCAGTTCTTC
.	few	TRBV27	TRBJ2-5	CASSFGSLGETQYF	TGTGCCAGCAGTTTCGGGTCTTTGGGGGAGACCCAGTACTTC
TRBD2	.	TRBV7-9	TRBJ2-1	CASSLFLAGGHNEQFF	TGTGCCAGCAGCTTATTCCTAGCGGGAGGCCACAATGAGCAGTTCTTC
.	.	TRBV10-3	TRBJ2-3	CAIGWDLTSTDTQYF	TGTGCCATCGGGTGGGACCTAACTAGCACAGATACGCAGTATTTT
TRBD2	.	TRBV30	TRBJ2-3	CAWTSGPSTDTQYF	TGTGCCTGGACTAGCGGCCCCAGCACAGATACGCAGTATTTT
TRBD1	few	TRBV5-1	TRBJ1-5	CASSFQGAGDEPQHF	TGCGCCAGCAGCTTCCAGGGGGCCGGTGATGAGCCCCAGCATTTT
TRBD1	few	TRBV5-1	TRBJ2-1	CASSVGTGEQFF	TGCGCCAGCAGCGTCGGGACAGGGGAGCAGTTCTTC
.	few	TRBV7-9	TRBJ1-1	CASSFGRLGLGGTEAFF	TGTGCCAGCAGCTTTGGGCGTTTGGGGTTAGGCGGCACTGAAGCTTTCTTT
.	many	TRBV20-1	TRBJ1-4	CSARDQGSGEKLFF	TGCAGTGCTAGAGATCAGGGGTCGGGTGAAAAACTGTTTTTT
.	few	TRBV20-1	TRBJ1-4	CSAPVGWEKLFF	TGCAGTGCCCCCGTGGGCTGGGAAAAACTGTTTTTT
.	few	TRBV7-7	TRBJ2-6	CASSLAGTISGANVLTF	TGTGCTAGCAGCTTAGCTGGGACCATCTCTGGGGCCAACGTCCTGACTTTC
TRBD1	.	TRBV11-3	TRBJ2-1	CASSKSGTGNEQFF	TGTGCCAGCAGCAAATCCGGGACAGGGAATGAGCAGTTCTTC
.	.	TRBV29-1	TRBJ2-2	CSGIRAGELFF	TGCAGCGGTATACGTGCCGGGGAGCTGTTTTTT
.	.	TRBV6-6	TRBJ1-2	CASSRMDGYTF	TGTGCCAGCAGCCGAATGGATGGCTACACCTTC
.	few	TRBV6-5	TRBJ2-3	CASSYSIGDTSTDTQYF	TGTGCCAGCAGTTACTCGATAGGAGACACCAGCACAGATACGCAGTATTTT
.	.	TRBV5-1	TRBJ1-5	CASSVDGPNQPQHF	TGCGCCAGCAGCGTGGACGGTCCCAATCAGCCCCAGCATTTT
.	.	TRBV20-1	TRBJ2-1	CSAARGSNFNEQFF	TGCAGTGCTGCTCGGGGCTCGAATTTCAATGAGCAGTTCTTC
.	.	TRBV11-2	TRBJ2-1	CASRFVGSSYNEQFF	TGTGCCAGCAGGTTCGTGGGGAGCTCCTACAATGAGCAGTTCTTC
.	many	TRBV6-5	TRBJ1-2	CASSYSTRGYGYTF	TGTGCCAGCAGTTACTCGACCCGAGGCTATGGCTACACCTTC
TRBD2	few	TRBV27	TRBJ2-2	CASTRAWTSATGELFF	TGTGCCAGCACAAGAGCATGGACTAGCGCGACCGGGGAGCTGTTTTTT
.	.	TRBV20-1	TRBJ1-1	CSARQAWENTEAFF	TGCAGTGCTCGACAGGCTTGGGAGAACACTGAAGCTTTCTTT
TRBD1	.	TRBV20-1	TRBJ1-5	CSASVDRENTPQHF	TGCAGTGCTAGCGTGGACAGGGAGAATACGCCCCAGCATTTT
TRBD2	few	TRBV9	TRBJ2-1	CASSAAGDSYNEQFF	TGTGCCAGCAGCGCAGCGGGGGACTCCTACAATGAGCAGTTCTTC
TRBD1	.	TRBV7-8	TRBJ1-2	CASRARGGQGIGGYTF	TGTGCCAGCCGCGCCCGTGGGGGACAGGGTATTGGGGGCTACACCTTC
.	many	TRBV4-2	TRBJ1-6	CASSLRLAQVSPLHF	TGTGCCAGCAGCCTAAGATTGGCCCAGGTATCACCCCTCCACTTT
.	few	TRBV6-5	TRBJ1-1	CASSYFGLGTEAFF	TGTGCCAGCAGTTACTTTGGATTGGGCACTGAAGCTTTCTTT